The rows below give T cell receptor beta chains drawn from one sample of a study of blood T cell repertoires in COVID-19. The method was immunoSEQ multiplex PCR; TCRdb's version includes in-frame clones alone and lacks a portion of them. The sample carries nearly 300,000 clones, less than 85% recorded once. The specimen sequenced was peripheral blood. These TCRs come from a human donor with COVID-19, enrolled during active disease. The donor label of this sample is uncertain. Both conserved end residues are part of each CDR3. A D gene is named only where the DNA matches it firmly. Clone size is shown for a subset of rows, as once, few, many or a class of expanded clone.

DNA	CDR3	size	J	D	V
TGTGCCAGCAGCAAAGCCGTCCAAGTCGAGGACAGAAGTAGCGCCGGGGAGCTGTTTTTT	CASSKAVQVEDRSSAGELFF	.	TRBJ2-2	.	TRBV21-1
TGTGCCAGCAGCCAAGCTGAGAATGAGCAGTTCTTC	CASSQAENEQFF	few	TRBJ2-1	.	TRBV3-1/TRBV3-2
TGTGCCAGCACCCCGGGCGGGCTAGGGTACGAGCAGTACTTC	CASTPGGLGYEQYF	.	TRBJ2-7	.	TRBV28
TGTGCCAGCAGCTCGCGAAATGACGGGGTCACTGAAGCTTTCTTT	CASSSRNDGVTEAFF	once	TRBJ1-1	.	TRBV7-2
TGTGCCAGCAGTCTGGACAGCCCTAATGAAAAACTGTTTTTT	CASSLDSPNEKLFF	.	TRBJ1-4	.	TRBV6-5
TGCGCCAGCACCCCAGGGGAGGGGGGCGCCTCCTACGAGCAGTACTTC	CASTPGEGGASYEQYF	.	TRBJ2-7	.	TRBV5-1
TGTGCCAGCAGTCCAGCGGACAGATACAATCAGCCCCAGCATTTT	CASSPADRYNQPQHF	.	TRBJ1-5	.	TRBV28
TGTGCCAGCTCACGATATATCAGGGGACACCAGACCTACGAGCAGTACTTC	CASSRYIRGHQTYEQYF	.	TRBJ2-7	.	TRBV18
TGTGCCAGCAGAGCCCTAGCTTCGGATGAGCAGTTCTTC	CASRALASDEQFF	.	TRBJ2-1	.	TRBV12-3/TRBV12-4
TGTGCCAGCAGTGATTCAGTCTACGAGCAGTACTTC	CASSDSVYEQYF	.	TRBJ2-7	.	TRBV6-6
TGTGCCAGCAGATCGACAGGGCCCAGTTGTTCCCTCCACTTT	CASRSTGPSCSLHF	.	TRBJ1-6	TRBD1	TRBV6-9
TGTGCCAGCAGCCGGGACTCGTACCAAGAGACCCAGTACTTC	CASSRDSYQETQYF	once	TRBJ2-5	.	TRBV9
TGCGCCAGCAGCTTGATCCCAGGCTCCCAAGAGACCCAGTACTTC	CASSLIPGSQETQYF	.	TRBJ2-5	.	TRBV5-1
TGTGCCAGCAGCCCTCGTATCTTACCCCTAGTGAATGAGCAGTTCTTC	CASSPRILPLVNEQFF	.	TRBJ2-1	.	TRBV7-8
TGTGCCAGTATCCCCGGGGGTGAGCAGTACTTC	CASIPGGEQYF	.	TRBJ2-7	.	TRBV19
TGTGCCACCAGTGACGGGGGGCGGGAGTACACCGGGGAGCTGTTTTTT	CATSDGGREYTGELFF	.	TRBJ2-2	.	TRBV24-1
TGTGCCAGCACAAGGACTAGCGGATTCTACGAGCAGTACTTC	CASTRTSGFYEQYF	.	TRBJ2-7	TRBD2	TRBV6-5
TGTGCCAGCAGCGTTGGGGGCCCGACTGAAGCTTTCTTT	CASSVGGPTEAFF	.	TRBJ1-1	.	TRBV9
TGTGCCAGCAGCTTAGTTTTGGGACAGCCCTTTAATACGCAGTATTTT	CASSLVLGQPFNTQYF	.	TRBJ2-3	TRBD1	TRBV7-9
TGTGCTAGCGCCGGGGATTTCCCCCATCAGCCCCAGCATTTT	CASAGDFPHQPQHF	few	TRBJ1-5	.	TRBV12-5
TGCGCCAGCAGCTTCGGACAGGGCAGCACAGATACGCAGTATTTT	CASSFGQGSTDTQYF	.	TRBJ2-3	TRBD1	TRBV5-1
TGCGCCAGCAGCCAAGGGACTAGTTCCTACGAGCAGTACTTC	CASSQGTSSYEQYF	.	TRBJ2-7	TRBD2	TRBV4-1
TGCAGCGTTGAAGGTCGACGGGAGGCCAGTAATGAGCAGTTCTTC	CSVEGRREASNEQFF	.	TRBJ2-1	TRBD2	TRBV29-1
TGCGCCAGCACCGGACTAGTTCAAGAGACCCAGTACTTC	CASTGLVQETQYF	.	TRBJ2-5	TRBD2	TRBV5-1
TGTGCCAGCACCAGGGCCTCTCTTGGGAATTCACCCCTCCACTTT	CASTRASLGNSPLHF	.	TRBJ1-6	.	TRBV6-5
TGTGCCAGCAGTTCGAGGACAGGGCTGGTAGACACTGAAGCTTTCTTT	CASSSRTGLVDTEAFF	.	TRBJ1-1	TRBD1	TRBV28
TGTGCCAGCAGTAGCGGGGGAGCCTACGAGCAGTACTTC	CASSSGGAYEQYF	.	TRBJ2-7	TRBD2	TRBV25-1
TGCAGCGTCGAGCGAGCGAAAGAGCAGTACTTC	CSVERAKEQYF	.	TRBJ2-7	.	TRBV29-1
TGTGCCAGCAGTTCAGGGGCGCAAATGGCCGCTTTCTTT	CASSSGAQMAAFF	.	TRBJ1-1	.	TRBV6-5
TGCAGCGTTGAATCAGGCACTGAAGCTTTCTTT	CSVESGTEAFF	.	TRBJ1-1	.	TRBV29-1
TGTGCCAGCAGCCCGGACAGGGTAGGAGTGCAGTACTTC	CASSPDRVGVQYF	.	TRBJ2-7	TRBD1	TRBV7-2
TGTGCCAGCAGCCCAGAGGGGGGGACCGGGGAGCTGTTTTTT	CASSPEGGTGELFF	once	TRBJ2-2	.	TRBV7-2
TGTGCCACGAGCGCGGAGGGCGTACACGGTGAGCAGTTCTTC	CATSAEGVHGEQFF	.	TRBJ2-1	.	TRBV24-1
TGTGCCAGCAGCCAATCGTCGCAGGGGAACGAGCAGTACTTC	CASSQSSQGNEQYF	.	TRBJ2-7	.	TRBV16
TGTGCCAGCAGCTTATGGATGGGAGCGGAGGAGACCCAGTACTTC	CASSLWMGAEETQYF	.	TRBJ2-5	.	TRBV7-2
TGTGCCAGCAGCCCGACAGGATGGGCTAGCGGGACAACTGGCGACCTCACAGATACGCAGTATTTT	CASSPTGWASGTTGDLTDTQYF	.	TRBJ2-3	TRBD2	TRBV28
TGTGCCAGCAGCCTGGGAGAGGGGAGGCGGCAGCCCCAGCATTTT	CASSLGEGRRQPQHF	.	TRBJ1-5	.	TRBV28
TGTGCCTGGGGGGACACCTACGAGCAGTACTTC	CAWGDTYEQYF	.	TRBJ2-7	.	TRBV30
TGCGCCAGCAGTTCGGACAGAAACAATGAGCAGTTCTTC	CASSSDRNNEQFF	.	TRBJ2-1	.	TRBV5-1
TGTGCCAGCAGCTTCGGACAGATAGACACTGAAGCTTTCTTT	CASSFGQIDTEAFF	.	TRBJ1-1	.	TRBV9
TGTGCCAGCAGCTTGAAGGGACAGGGGACCGAAGAAAAACTGTTTTTT	CASSLKGQGTEEKLFF	.	TRBJ1-4	TRBD1	TRBV5-6
TGTGCCAGCAGCACAAACCGGGCGCCGGGGGCTGAAGCTTTCTTT	CASSTNRAPGAEAFF	.	TRBJ1-1	.	TRBV2
TGCGCCAGCAGCGGACAGGGTCTCTCTGGAAACACCATATATTTT	CASSGQGLSGNTIYF	few	TRBJ1-3	TRBD1	TRBV5-1
TGTGCCAGTAGAACGGGAGTAGGAACAGATACGCAGTATTTT	CASRTGVGTDTQYF	once	TRBJ2-3	.	TRBV19
TGTGCCAGCAGCCCCCAGATGGCTAGCGGGAGCCCAGATACGCAGTATTTT	CASSPQMASGSPDTQYF	.	TRBJ2-3	TRBD2	TRBV3-1/TRBV3-2
TGTGCCTGGAGCGCTTCACCCCAGGGCGGAAAACTGTTTTTT	CAWSASPQGGKLFF	.	TRBJ1-4	.	TRBV30
TGTGCCAGCAGTACCCTCGGGACTACGGATACGCAGTATTTT	CASSTLGTTDTQYF	.	TRBJ2-3	TRBD2	TRBV27
TGCGCCAGCAGTCCCAACACCCGGAGCTCCTACGAGCAGTACTTC	CASSPNTRSSYEQYF	.	TRBJ2-7	.	TRBV4-3
TGCGCCAGCAGCCAAGACGCGGGTTTGGTTGGGAATTCACCCCTCCACTTT	CASSQDAGLVGNSPLHF	.	TRBJ1-6	.	TRBV4-1
TGTGCCTGGAGTCCGAGGGGGTCAGGGACGAACCATGAGCAGTTCTTC	CAWSPRGSGTNHEQFF	.	TRBJ2-1	.	TRBV30
TGTGCCAGCAGTTTATTCACCCGACAGGTGGGAGATACGCAGTATTTT	CASSLFTRQVGDTQYF	.	TRBJ2-3	.	TRBV28
TGCGCCAGCAGCTTGGCGGGAGGGGGGTACTCACCCCTCCACTTT	CASSLAGGGYSPLHF	.	TRBJ1-6	.	TRBV5-1
TGCGCCAGCAGCTTTGGGACAGGAGAGCACGAGCAGTACTTC	CASSFGTGEHEQYF	.	TRBJ2-7	TRBD1	TRBV5-1
TGTGCCTGGAGCCGGGGACTAGCGGGAGGGACTTCCTACGAGCAGTACTTC	CAWSRGLAGGTSYEQYF	.	TRBJ2-7	TRBD2	TRBV30
TGTGCCAGCAGCTTAAGCTTCCCAGGGGTCACTGAAGCTTTCTTT	CASSLSFPGVTEAFF	.	TRBJ1-1	.	TRBV7-8
TGTGCCAGCAGTCCGACAGGGGCTAATGAAAAACTGTTTTTT	CASSPTGANEKLFF	once	TRBJ1-4	TRBD1	TRBV28
TGTGCCAGCGAGCCGTACCGGAACTATGGCTACACCTTC	CASEPYRNYGYTF	.	TRBJ1-2	.	TRBV28
TGTGCCTCCACCCGGGACAGGGATAATTCACCCCTCCACTTT	CASTRDRDNSPLHF	.	TRBJ1-6	TRBD1	TRBV30
TGTGCCAGCAGTTTATTACTAGCGGGGACTGACGAGCAGTACTTC	CASSLLLAGTDEQYF	.	TRBJ2-7	TRBD2	TRBV27